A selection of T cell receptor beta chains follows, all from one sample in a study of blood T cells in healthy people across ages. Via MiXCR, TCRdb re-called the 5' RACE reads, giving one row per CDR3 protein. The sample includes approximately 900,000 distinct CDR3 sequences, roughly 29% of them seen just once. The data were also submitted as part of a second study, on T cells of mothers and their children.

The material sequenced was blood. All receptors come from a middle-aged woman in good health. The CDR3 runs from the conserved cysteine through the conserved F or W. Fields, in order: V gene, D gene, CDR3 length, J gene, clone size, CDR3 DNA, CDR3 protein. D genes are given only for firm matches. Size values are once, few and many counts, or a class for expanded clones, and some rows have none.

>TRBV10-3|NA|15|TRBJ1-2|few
TGTGCCATCAATGCAGGGGCTTCTTATAACTATGGCTACACCTTC
CAINAGASYNYGYTF
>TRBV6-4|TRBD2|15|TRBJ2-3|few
TGTGCCAGCAGTGCGGTTAGCGGGGGAACAGATACGCAGTATTTT
CASSAVSGGTDTQYF
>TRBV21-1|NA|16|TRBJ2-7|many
TGTGCCAGCAACCAACCCCGGACAGCCCTCTCCTACGAGCAGTACTTC
CASNQPRTALSYEQYF
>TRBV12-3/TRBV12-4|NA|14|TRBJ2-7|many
TGTGCCAGCAGTTTAGTTGGTCCTACCTACGAGCAGTACTTC
CASSLVGPTYEQYF
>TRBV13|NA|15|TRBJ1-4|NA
TGTGCCAGCAGCTCCGACCGGGACCTTGAGGAAAAACTGTTTTTT
CASSSDRDLEEKLFF
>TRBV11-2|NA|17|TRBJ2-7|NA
TGTGCCAGCAGCTTAAAGCACGGGCAGGGGGGGTTCTACGAGCAGTACTTC
CASSLKHGQGGFYEQYF
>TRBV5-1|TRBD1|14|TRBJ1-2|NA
TGCGCCAGCAGCTTTCCAGGACAGGTCTATGGCTACACCTTC
CASSFPGQVYGYTF
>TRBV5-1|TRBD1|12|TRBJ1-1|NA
TGCGCCAGCAGCTTGGAGCAGGGGGTTGCTTTCTTT
CASSLEQGVAFF
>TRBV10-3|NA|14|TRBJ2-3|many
TGTGCCATCAGTGACTCGACCGGGACAGATACGCAGTATTTT
CAISDSTGTDTQYF
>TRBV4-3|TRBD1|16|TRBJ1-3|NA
TGCGCCAGCAGCCAACCAAACAGGGGGTCTGGAAACACCATATATTTT
CASSQPNRGSGNTIYF
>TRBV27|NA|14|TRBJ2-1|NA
TGTGCCAGCAGTCGCTTAGGGACGGGAAATGAGCAGTTCTTC
CASSRLGTGNEQFF
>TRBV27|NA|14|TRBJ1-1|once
TGTGCCAGCAGTCCGTCTCGGGTGAACACTGAAGCTTTCTTT
CASSPSRVNTEAFF
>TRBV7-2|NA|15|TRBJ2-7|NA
TGTGCCAGCAGCTCACAGGGCCGGGGGCCCTACGAGCAGTACTTC
CASSSQGRGPYEQYF
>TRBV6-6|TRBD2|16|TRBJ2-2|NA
TGTGCCAGCAGTTACTCGGGGAGGGGAGATACCGGGGAGCTGTTTTTT
CASSYSGRGDTGELFF
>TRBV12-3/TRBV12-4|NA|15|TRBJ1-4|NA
TGTGCCAGTGGGCAGACAGGAGGAGGATTGGAAAAACGGTTTTTT
CASGQTGGGLEKRFF
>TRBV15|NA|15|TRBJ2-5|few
TGTGCCACCAGCAGAGCGGGGGCTGGTGGAGAGACCCAGTACTTC
CATSRAGAGGETQYF
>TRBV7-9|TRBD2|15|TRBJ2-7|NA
TGTGCCAGCAGCTTAGTGCCTAGCGGTATCTACGAGCAGTACTTC
CASSLVPSGIYEQYF
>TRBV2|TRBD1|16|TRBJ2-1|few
TGTGCCAGCAGTGAAAGGGGGGACAGGGATGGGGATGAGCAGTTCTTC
CASSERGDRDGDEQFF
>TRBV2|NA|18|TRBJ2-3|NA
TGTGCCAGCAGTGAACCCCTGGGGCGGGGGCCATCCACAGATACGCAGTATTTT
CASSEPLGRGPSTDTQYF
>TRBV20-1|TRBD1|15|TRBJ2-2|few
TGCAGTGCTCGAGAAAACAGGGGCGGTGGAGGGGAGCTGTTTTTT
CSARENRGGGGELFF
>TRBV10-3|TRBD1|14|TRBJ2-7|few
TGTGCCACGGGGGTCGGGACAGGGGTGGGCGAGCAGTACTTC
CATGVGTGVGEQYF
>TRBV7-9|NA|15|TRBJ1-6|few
TGTGCCAGCAGCTTATCTACAGTCCGTAATTCACCCCTCCACTTT
CASSLSTVRNSPLHF
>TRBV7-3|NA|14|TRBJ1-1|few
TGTGCCAGCAGCGCGCTGGTGGGGATGACTGAAGCTTTCTTT
CASSALVGMTEAFF
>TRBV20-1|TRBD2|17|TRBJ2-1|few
TGCAGTGCTAGTCCCTTTTTAGCGGGAGGGGGTTACAATGAGCAGTTCTTC
CSASPFLAGGGYNEQFF
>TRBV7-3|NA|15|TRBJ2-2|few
TGTGCCAGCAGCCCCGACATATACAGTACCGGGGAGCTGTTTTTT
CASSPDIYSTGELFF
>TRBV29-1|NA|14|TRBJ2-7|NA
TGCAGCGTTGAACAATCCGATGACACCTACGAGCAGTACTTC
CSVEQSDDTYEQYF
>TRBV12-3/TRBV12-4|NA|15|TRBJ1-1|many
TGTGCCAGCTATGGCGGGGTCAGGGGGAACACTGAAGCTTTCTTT
CASYGGVRGNTEAFF